Listed below are T cell receptor beta chains from one sample, sequenced in a study of glioma-infiltrating T cells. TCRdb reprocessed the multiplex PCR reads with MiXCR, giving one entry per CDR3 protein. The sample has approximately 110,000 distinct CDR3 sequences; roughly 20% are singletons. The sample was glioma tissue, nonneoplastic brain tissue, or PBMCs (not recorded which). The source is a human donor with low-grade glioma or glioblastoma, undergoing nonglioma brain surgery, or in good health (not recorded which). Both conserved end residues are part of each CDR3. Fields, in order: CDR3 protein, CDR3 DNA, V gene, D gene, clone size, J gene. A D gene is named only where the DNA matches it firmly. Not every row has a clone size; where given, it reads once, few, many or a size class.

CDR3aa: CSAPNRYTQYF
CDR3nt: TGCAGTGCTCCAAATAGGTATACGCAGTATTTT
v_gene: TRBV20-1
d_gene: .
abundance: many
j_gene: TRBJ2-3

CDR3aa: CASSPGLGSYNEQYF
CDR3nt: TGTGCCAGCAGTCCAGGCCTAGGGTCCTACAACGAGCAGTACTTC
v_gene: TRBV28
d_gene: .
abundance: .
j_gene: TRBJ2-7

CDR3aa: CASSLHGQNYEQYF
CDR3nt: TGTGCCAGCAGTTTACACGGACAGAACTACGAGCAGTACTTC
v_gene: TRBV28
d_gene: .
abundance: many
j_gene: TRBJ2-7

CDR3aa: CSAEQGTRVTDTQYF
CDR3nt: TGCAGTGCAGAACAGGGTACGCGGGTGACAGATACGCAGTATTTT
v_gene: TRBV20-1
d_gene: .
abundance: many
j_gene: TRBJ2-3

CDR3aa: CASSLGVGTYEQYF
CDR3nt: TGTGCCAGCAGCTTAGGGGTCGGGACCTACGAGCAGTACTTC
v_gene: TRBV7-9
d_gene: .
abundance: .
j_gene: TRBJ2-7

CDR3aa: CASSGTREPTDTQYF
CDR3nt: TGCGCCAGCAGCGGGACGCGGGAGCCCACAGATACGCAGTATTTT
v_gene: TRBV4-3
d_gene: TRBD2
abundance: many
j_gene: TRBJ2-3

CDR3aa: CASSTQRDTEAFF
CDR3nt: TGTGCCAGCAGCACTCAAAGGGACACTGAAGCTTTCTTT
v_gene: TRBV7-9
d_gene: .
abundance: many
j_gene: TRBJ1-1

CDR3aa: CASSTLGNTEAFF
CDR3nt: TGTGCCAGCAGCACATTGGGGAACACTGAAGCTTTCTTT
v_gene: TRBV7-2
d_gene: .
abundance: many
j_gene: TRBJ1-1

CDR3aa: CASSPGGGRNNEQFF
CDR3nt: TGTGCCAGCAGCCCCGGGGGGGGAAGGAACAATGAGCAGTTCTTC
v_gene: TRBV7-6
d_gene: TRBD2
abundance: many
j_gene: TRBJ2-1

CDR3aa: CASSQDPGQFNEKLFF
CDR3nt: TGTGCCAGCAGCCAAGACCCGGGACAGTTTAATGAAAAACTGTTTTTT
v_gene: TRBV4-2
d_gene: TRBD1
abundance: many
j_gene: TRBJ1-4